These 11 T cell receptor beta chains were all obtained from the same sample, sequenced in a study of T cells in Graves' hyperthyroidism and ophthalmopathy. Amplified TCR beta CDR3 regions derived from RNA transcripts. Initially, a first-round RT-PCR of the TCR CDR3 employed the HTBI primer set. TCRdb reprocessed the multiplex PCR reads via MiXCR and lists one record per CDR3 protein. The sample lists about 400,000 distinct CDR3 sequences; around 14% were seen once. The material sequenced was blood. The source of these receptors is a woman aged 30 to 39 with Graves' hyperthyroidism.

This clonotype was seen a handful of times. The chain couples TRBV10-3 to TRBJ2-2, with 9 nucleotides matching TRBD2. The germline gives CDR1 ENHRY, CDR2 SYGVKD. The CDR3 loop spans 15 amino acids. Trimming took 6 bases from V and 3 from J; bases not matched to a gene: 5. CDR3 nucleotides: TGTGCCATCAGGGTAGCGGGAGCGGACACCGGGGAGCTGTTTTTT. Protein product: CAIRVAGADTGELFF.

This clonotype was seen many times. The rearrangement links TRBV2 to TRBJ1-1, with 8 bases lining up with TRBD1. CDR1 and CDR2 from the germline V gene are SNHLY and FYNNEI. V shed 9 bases and J 2 bases; nucleotides not matched to a gene: 8. CDR3 length: 14 residues. CDR3 DNA sequence: TGTGCCAGAGGGACAGGCGGAGGTAACACTGAAGCTTTCTTT. Its translation is CARGTGGGNTEAFF. The full variable domain, rest sourced from reference TRBV2 and TRBJ1-1, is EPEVTQTPSHQVTQMGQEVILRCVPISNHLYFYWYRQILGQKVEFLVSFYNNEISEKSEIFDDQFSVERPDGSNFTLKIRSTKLEDSAMYFCARGTGGGNTEAFFGQGTRLTVV.

This clonotype was counted at least ten times. The chain has TRBV6-1 and TRBJ2-3, with 8 bases matching TRBD2. Trimming at V came to 6 bases and at J to 1 base, leaving 3 bases not matched to a gene. Germline V gene lookup returns CDR1 MNHNS and CDR2 SASEGT. The CDR3 spans 14 residues. Here the CDR3 reads CASRREGRTDTQYF. DNA of the CDR3: TGTGCCAGCAGACGGGAGGGCCGCACAGATACGCAGTATTTT.

The chain joins TRBV19 to TRBJ1-5; maybe TRBD1 (5 bases). The CDR3 length is 14 residues. Germline lookup yields CDR1 LNHDA and CDR2 SQIVND (reference sequence). The V end was cut by 4 bases, the J end by 5 bases, with 12 bases between. This CDR3 is CASSRDGSHQPQHF. The DNA of the CDR3 is TGTGCCAGTAGTAGGGACGGGTCGCATCAGCCCCAGCATTTT. Variable domain in full (rest from reference TRBV19 and TRBJ1-5): DGGITQSPKYLFRKEGQNVTLSCEQNLNHDAMYWYRQDPGQGLRLIYYSQIVNDFQKGDIAEGYSVSREKKESFPLTVTSAQKNPTAFYLCASSRDGSHQPQHFGDGTRLSIL.

The chain links TRBV27 to TRBJ1-6; D unresolved. Per germline, CDR1 MNHEY and CDR2 SMNVEV (reference sequence). V gave up 3 bases and J gave up 14 bases, with 8 bases separating them. The CDR3 has 11 residues. The CDR3 region is CASSFGGSLHF. CDR3 in DNA: TGTGCCAGCAGTTTTGGAGGATCCCTCCACTTT.

The chain combines TRBV9 with TRBJ1-1; D remains unclear. Germline CDR1 SGDLS, CDR2 YYNGEE. V was clipped by 0 bases and J by 4 bases, with 13 bases between them. The CDR3 has 15 residues. As DNA, the CDR3 is TGTGCCAGCAGCGTAGATGAGGGATGGCTCACTGAAGCTTTCTTT. It translates to CASSVDEGWLTEAFF.

The chain is built from TRBV29-1 and TRBJ2-7; perhaps TRBD2 as D (6 bases). Germline CDR1 reads SQVTM; CDR2 reads ANQGSEA. Trimming left V 6 bases short and J 4 bases short, with 13 bases between. This CDR3 region has 12 residues. The CDR3 DNA sequence: TGCAGCGTCCGGGACTCCAGTTACGAGCAGTACTTC. Translating gives CSVRDSSYEQYF.

This clonotype was found many times. This rearrangement joins TRBV27 to TRBJ1-4; D might be TRBD1 (6 bases). There are 14 residues in the CDR3. V lost 6 bases and J 3 bases, leaving 11 bases between the germline ends. Germline V gene sequence: CDR1 MNHEY, CDR2 SMNVEV (reference sequence). The CDR3 coding sequence is TGTGCCAGCAGACTACAGGGATCTAATGAAAAACTGTTTTTT. This encodes CASRLQGSNEKLFF.

This clonotype was detected many times. CDR3 sequence (DNA): TGTGCCAGCAGCCAAGAGGATGGGGGAGAGACCCAGTACTTC. Encoded protein: CASSQEDGGETQYF. The J gene is TRBJ2-5, the V gene TRBV3-1; D might be TRBD1 or TRBD2, each matching 5 bases. CDR1 is LGHDT, CDR2 YNNKEL, per germline (reference sequence). V was trimmed by 0 bases and J by 4 bases, leaving 9 bases between them. The CDR3 extends over 14 amino acids.

This clonotype was picked up many times. J is TRBJ1-6 and V is TRBV2, with 7 bases aligning to TRBD1. The germline gives CDR1 SNHLY, CDR2 FYNNEI. The J segment lost 8 bases and the V segment lost 7 bases, leaving 5 bases of the junction unmatched. CDR3 length: 13 amino acids. The DNA of the CDR3 is TGTGCCAGCACCGGGACAGAATATTCACCCCTCCACTTT. It specifies CASTGTEYSPLHF.

The chain uses TRBV11-1 and TRBJ2-5; 10 bases match TRBD1. This CDR3 spans 15 amino acids. Germline V gives CDR1 SGHAT, CDR2 FQDESV (reference sequence). V lost 5 bases, J lost 4 bases, and 7 bases stayed unmatched. DNA of the CDR3: TGTGCCAGCAGCGAGCGACAGGGGGCGCGAGAGACCCAGTACTTC. Translated: CASSERQGARETQYF. Full variable domain (missing parts from reference TRBV11-1 and TRBJ2-5): EAEVAQSPRYKITEKSQAVAFWCDPISGHATLYWYRQILGQGPELLVQFQDESVVDDSQLPKDRFSAERLKGVDSTLKIQPAELGDSAMYLCASSERQGARETQYFGPGTRLLVL.